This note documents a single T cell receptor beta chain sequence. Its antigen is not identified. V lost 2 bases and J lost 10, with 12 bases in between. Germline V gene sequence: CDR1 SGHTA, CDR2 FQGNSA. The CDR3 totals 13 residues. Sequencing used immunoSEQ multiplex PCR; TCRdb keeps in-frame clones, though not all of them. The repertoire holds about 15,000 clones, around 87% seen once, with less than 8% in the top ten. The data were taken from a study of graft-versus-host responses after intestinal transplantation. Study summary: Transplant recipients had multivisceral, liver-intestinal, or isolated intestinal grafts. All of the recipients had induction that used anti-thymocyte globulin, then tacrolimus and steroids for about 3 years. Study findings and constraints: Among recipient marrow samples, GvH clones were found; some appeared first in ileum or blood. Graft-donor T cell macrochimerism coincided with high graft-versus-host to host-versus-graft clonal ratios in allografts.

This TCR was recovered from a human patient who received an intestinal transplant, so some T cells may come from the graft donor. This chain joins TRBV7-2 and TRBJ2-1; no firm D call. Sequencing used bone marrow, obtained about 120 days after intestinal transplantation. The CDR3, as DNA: TGTGCCAGCAGCTTATTAGAGTCTTACGAGCAGTTCTTC. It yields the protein CASSLLESYEQFF.